The clone carrying this TCR beta chain was counted between two and nine times. Its antigen is not known. Germline loops: CDR1 MNHEY, CDR2 SMNVEV (reference sequence). This CDR3 has 16 residues. The ends lost 5 bases at V and 3 bases at J; junction bases unmatched: 9. Bulk libraries came from a prior protocol with listed TCR primers. Via MiXCR, TCRdb re-called the PCR reads, giving one row per CDR3 protein. The table lists tens of thousands of distinct CDR3 sequences, 25% of them singletons. Sorting selected naive CD8 T cells with a CD8+CD4-CCR7+CD45RA+ phenotype. These data come from a study of molecular identifiers for immune sequencing clone quantification. Study results and limitations: Investigators reportedly could detect spiked Jurkat TCR RNA from one cell among 980,000 or so naive cells.

The sequence was obtained from a human donor in good health. Some libraries in this study had Jurkat cell RNA spiked in. What was sequenced was naive CD8+ T cells from blood, with Jurkat cell RNA spiked in. Subset reported: FACS-sorted CD8+CD4-CCR7+CD45RA+ naive T cells. The chain employs TRBV27 and TRBJ2-7, with 11 bases identical to TRBD2. CDR3 coding DNA: TGTGCCAGCAGTACGGGGACTAGCGGTACCGGCTACGAGCAGTACTTC. This sequence encodes CASSTGTSGTGYEQYF.